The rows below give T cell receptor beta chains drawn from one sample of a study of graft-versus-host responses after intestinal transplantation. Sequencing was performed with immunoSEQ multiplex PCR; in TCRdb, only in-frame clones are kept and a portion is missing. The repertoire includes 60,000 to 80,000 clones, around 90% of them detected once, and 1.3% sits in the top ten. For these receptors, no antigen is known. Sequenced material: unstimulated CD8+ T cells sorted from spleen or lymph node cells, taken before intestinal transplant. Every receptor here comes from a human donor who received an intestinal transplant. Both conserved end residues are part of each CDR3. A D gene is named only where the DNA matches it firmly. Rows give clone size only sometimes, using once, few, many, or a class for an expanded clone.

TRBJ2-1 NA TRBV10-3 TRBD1 CAIIRGGTGVHEQFF TGTGCCATCATTAGAGGCGGGACAGGGGTCCATGAGCAGTTCTTC
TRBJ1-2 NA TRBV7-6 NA CASSSTLYGYTF TGTGCCAGCAGCTCTACCCTCTATGGCTACACCTTC
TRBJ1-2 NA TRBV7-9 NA CASSPRQGLPNYGYTF TGTGCCAGCAGCCCGCGGCAGGGACTGCCGAACTATGGCTACACCTTC
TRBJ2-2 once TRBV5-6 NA CASSLRARGELFF TGTGCCAGCAGTCTGAGGGCCCGGGGGGAGCTGTTTTTT
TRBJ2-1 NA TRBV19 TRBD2 CASSASSGGATEQFF TGTGCCAGTAGTGCCTCTAGCGGGGGGGCCACTGAGCAGTTCTTC
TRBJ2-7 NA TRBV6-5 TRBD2 CASSEGGTSDEQYF TGTGCCAGCAGTGAAGGAGGGACTAGCGACGAGCAGTACTTC
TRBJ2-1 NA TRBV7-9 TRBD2 CASSSRTSLLAEQFF TGTGCCAGCAGCTCGAGGACTAGCTTATTGGCTGAGCAGTTCTTC
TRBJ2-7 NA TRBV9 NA CASSVGDTQQYF TGTGCCAGCAGCGTAGGGGACACCCAGCAGTACTTC
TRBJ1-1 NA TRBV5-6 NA CASSWGEMIEAFF TGTGCCAGCAGCTGGGGGGAAATGATTGAAGCTTTCTTT
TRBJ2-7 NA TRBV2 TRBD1 CASLPEGAWEQYF TGTGCCAGCCTACCAGAGGGGGCTTGGGAGCAGTACTTC
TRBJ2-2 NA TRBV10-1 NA CASSPNTGPNTGELFF TGCGCCAGCAGCCCCAACACAGGGCCGAACACCGGGGAGCTGTTTTTT
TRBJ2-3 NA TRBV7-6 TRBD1 CASSRGQTSTDTQYF TGTGCCAGCAGCCGGGGACAGACATCCACAGATACGCAGTATTTT
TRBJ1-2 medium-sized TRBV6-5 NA CASSPDGTPYGYTF TGTGCCAGCAGCCCCGATGGGACACCATATGGCTACACCTTC
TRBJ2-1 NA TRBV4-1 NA CASSRNQAGASYNEQFF TGCGCCAGCAGCCGGAACCAGGCGGGGGCCTCCTACAATGAGCAGTTCTTC
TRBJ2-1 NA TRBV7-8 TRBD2 CASSSGGGSDEQFF TGTGCCAGCAGTTCGGGGGGTGGATCCGATGAGCAGTTCTTC
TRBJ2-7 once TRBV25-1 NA CASSESPRVSGTYEQYF TGTGCCAGCAGTGAGTCCCCCAGGGTTTCGGGTACCTACGAGCAGTACTTC
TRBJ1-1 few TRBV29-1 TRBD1 CSVCGTGSTEAFF TGCAGCGTTTGTGGGACAGGGTCCACTGAAGCTTTCTTT
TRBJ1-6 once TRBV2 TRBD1 CASSVGRGPLRPLHF TGTGCCAGCAGTGTGGGCAGGGGGCCCCTCCGGCCCCTCCACTTT
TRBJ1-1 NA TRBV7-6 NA CASLGGVGTEAFF TGTGCCTCCCTGGGGGGGGTTGGGACTGAAGCTTTCTTT
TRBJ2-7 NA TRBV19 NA CASSGQGYEQYF TGTGCCAGTAGCGGGCAGGGATACGAGCAGTACTTC
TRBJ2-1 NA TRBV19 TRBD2 CASSMTAGAYNEQFF TGTGCCAGTAGTATGACAGCGGGAGCCTACAATGAGCAGTTCTTC
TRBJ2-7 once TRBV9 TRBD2 CASSFSGGGLYEQYF TGTGCCAGCAGCTTCAGCGGGGGGGGACTATACGAGCAGTACTTC
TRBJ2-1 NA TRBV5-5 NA CASIPSGNEQFF TGTGCCAGCATACCCAGCGGCAATGAGCAGTTCTTC
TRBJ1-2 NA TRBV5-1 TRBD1 CASSPNPTGGALDGYTF TGCGCCAGCAGCCCAAACCCCACAGGGGGCGCTTTAGATGGCTACACCTTC
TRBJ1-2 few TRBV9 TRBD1 CASSVPGGGYTF TGTGCCAGCAGCGTCCCAGGGGGTGGCTACACCTTC
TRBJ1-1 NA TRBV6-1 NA CASSEVGAVVGRSEAFF TGTGCCAGCAGTGAAGTAGGGGCGGTGGTGGGTCGGTCTGAAGCTTTCTTT
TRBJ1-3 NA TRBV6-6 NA CASSYSGASGNTIYF TGTGCCAGCAGTTACTCGGGAGCCTCTGGAAACACCATATATTTT
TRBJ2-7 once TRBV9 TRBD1 CASSQTGREQYF TGTGCCAGCAGCCAGACAGGGCGCGAGCAGTACTTC
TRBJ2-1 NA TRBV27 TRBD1 CASSHRGDEQFF TGTGCCAGCAGTCACAGGGGAGATGAGCAGTTCTTC
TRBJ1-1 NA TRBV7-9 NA CASSRGGNTEAFF TGTGCCAGCAGCAGGGGGGGGAACACTGAAGCTTTCTTT
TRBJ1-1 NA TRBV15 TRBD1 CATSRDMDRGEAFF TGTGCCACCAGCAGAGATATGGACAGGGGTGAAGCTTTCTTT
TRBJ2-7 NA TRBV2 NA CASRREYEQYF TGTGCCAGCAGGAGGGAATACGAGCAGTACTTC
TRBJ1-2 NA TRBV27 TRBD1 CASSLGQGVNYGYTF TGTGCCAGCAGTTTGGGACAGGGAGTAAACTATGGCTACACCTTC
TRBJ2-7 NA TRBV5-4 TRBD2 CASSFGLAAPYEQYF TGTGCCAGCAGTTTTGGACTAGCCGCCCCCTACGAGCAGTACTTC
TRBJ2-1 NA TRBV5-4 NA CASSSANSYNEQFF TGTGCCAGCAGCTCCGCTAACTCCTACAATGAGCAGTTCTTC
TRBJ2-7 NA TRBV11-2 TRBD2 CASSAGGGAYEQYF TGTGCCAGCAGCGCCGGCGGGGGAGCCTACGAGCAGTACTTC
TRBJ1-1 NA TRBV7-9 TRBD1 CASSSAQGAPEAFF TGTGCCAGCAGCTCAGCCCAGGGGGCCCCTGAAGCTTTCTTT
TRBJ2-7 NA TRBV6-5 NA CASSYGPGYEQYF TGTGCCAGCAGTTACGGTCCGGGCTACGAGCAGTACTTC
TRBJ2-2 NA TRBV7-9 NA CASSEDTTNTGELFF TGTGCCAGCAGTGAAGACACAACGAACACCGGGGAGCTGTTTTTT
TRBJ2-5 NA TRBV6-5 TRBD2 CASSYSAGGQRETQYF TGTGCCAGCAGTTACTCAGCGGGGGGGCAGAGAGAGACCCAGTACTTC
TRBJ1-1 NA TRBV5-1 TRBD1 CASSSTGGITEAFF TGCGCCAGCAGCTCGACAGGGGGCATCACTGAAGCTTTCTTT